A single T cell receptor (beta chain) is shown here with its context. The data stem from a study of T-cell memory formation after mild COVID-19. Each CDR3 protein is one row after TCRdb ran MiXCR on the 5' RACE reads. The table lists 300,000 to 400,000 distinct CDR3 sequences, roughly 13% of them singletons, with about a fifth in the top ten. CDR3 size: 16 residues. Germline values: CDR1 LGHNT, CDR2 FRNRAP. Trimming took off 1 base at V and 0 bases at J, with 10 bases between the two ends. The chain has TRBV12-5 and TRBJ1-3; no clear D gene. Sequences were obtained from PBMCs or a T cell subset sorted from them (not recorded which). This receptor was identified in a man aged 18 to 30 who had mild COVID-19 (a few samples of this study predate the infection). Cell type and time point are not known. The CDR3 sequence: CASGLGRPASGNTIYF. The CDR3 nucleotides read TGTGCTAGTGGTTTGGGACGTCCGGCCTCTGGAAACACCATATATTTT.